This T cell receptor (beta chain) originates from a study of blood T cell repertoires in COVID-19. On the study more broadly: T cells, B-cell-depleted T cells, or PBMCs provided the cDNA or gDNA that served as material.

In its sample, this clone was seen once. Clones were read by immunoSEQ multiplex PCR, and TCRdb kept only the in-frame ones, dropping some. Of roughly 340,000 clones listed, 91% are singletons. Trimming took 1 base from V and 4 from J; bases not matched to a gene: 7. From germline, CDR1 is SGHNT and CDR2 YYREEE (reference sequence). There are 15 residues in the CDR3. This TCR was sampled from a woman aged 18 to 35 who had recovered from COVID-19. The chain carries TRBV5-4 and TRBJ2-5; 7 nucleotides agree with TRBD2. The sample consisted of peripheral blood. The CDR3 reads CASSLRRESAETQYF. The DNA of the CDR3 is TGTGCCAGCAGCTTGAGGCGGGAGTCGGCAGAGACCCAGTACTTC.